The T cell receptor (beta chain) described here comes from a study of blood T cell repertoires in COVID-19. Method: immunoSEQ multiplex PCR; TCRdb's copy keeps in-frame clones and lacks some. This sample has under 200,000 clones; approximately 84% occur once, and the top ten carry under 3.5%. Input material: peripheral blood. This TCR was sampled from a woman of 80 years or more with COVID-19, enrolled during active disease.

The CDR3 spells CASSLEAGLVSEQYF. For the CDR3, the DNA is TGCGCCAGCAGCTTGGAGGCAGGACTGGTGTCCGAGCAGTACTTC. The V call is TRBV5-1, the J call TRBJ2-7; D is perhaps TRBD2 (5 bases). Germline values: CDR1 SGHRS, CDR2 YFSETQ. The CDR3 has 15 residues. The V end was cut by 0 bases, the J end by 6 bases, with 16 bases between. Drawing the rest from reference TRBV5-1 and TRBJ2-7, the complete variable domain is KAGVTQTPRYLIKTRGQQVTLSCSPISGHRSVSWYQQTPGQGLQFLFEYFSETQRNKGNFPGRFSGRQFSNSRSEMNVSTLELGDSALYLCASSLEAGLVSEQYFGPGTRLTVT.